In this sample, the clone carrying this T cell receptor beta chain turned up many times. As processed by the authors: Clinicopathological groups of papillary thyroid cancer showed CDR3 differences that were used to build a distant-metastasis classifier. TCRdb re-called the PCR reads with MiXCR. These V and J calls are TCRdb output, not the study's own analysis. The repertoire includes about 69,000 clones, approximately 15% of them detected once, and about 7% sits in the top ten. Each patient came to thyroid surgery without any prior treatment (of any kind). This sample stems from a study of metastatic and nonmetastatic thyroid tumors. The TCR sequence derives from a male donor with papillary thyroid cancer or a benign thyroid nodule (not recorded which). Some clones in this sample may be carry-over from other donors' samples. Sequencing was performed on blood.

CDR3 DNA: TGTGCCAGCAAAGGTGGTGCGGGAATTAGCACAGATACGCAGTATTTT. It is translated as CASKGGAGISTDTQYF. J is TRBJ2-3 and V is TRBV2; weak D call: TRBD2 (6 bases). Per germline, CDR1 SNHLY and CDR2 FYNNEI. Deletions cut 7 bases from V and 0 bases from J, with 17 bases between. This CDR3 is 16 amino acids long.